The following is a T cell receptor (beta chain) sequence with its context. The data are from a study of blood T cell repertoires in COVID-19. The overall study: Sample material is recorded as cDNA or gDNA derived from T cells, B-cell-depleted T cells, or PBMCs.

The data were produced by immunoSEQ multiplex PCR, yet TCRdb's version contains in-frame clones alone and is incomplete. Of approximately 100,000 clones listed, 87% are singletons. The specimen was peripheral blood. The TCR originated in a woman in her twenties or thirties with acute or convalescent COVID-19.

The CDR3: CASSQAPFLLASGEQYF. The CDR3 DNA reads TGCGCCAGCAGCCAAGCCCCCTTTCTCCTAGCCTCGGGCGAGCAGTACTTC. The rearrangement uses TRBV4-1 and TRBJ2-7, with a tentative D call TRBD2 (5 bases). From germline, CDR1 is MGHRA and CDR2 YSYEKL. The CDR3 has 17 amino acids. V dropped 1 base and J dropped 6 bases, with 22 bases sitting between them.